This T cell receptor (beta chain) was sequenced in a study of blood T cells in healthy people across ages. Roughly 10 milliliters of peripheral blood were drawn from each donor. In the case of this clonotype: Its target is unknown.

A second about 7 to 12 cycle PCR used barcoded and J-beta primers. Each TCR beta cDNA got a 12-nucleotide random molecular identifier. One entry per CDR3 protein results from TCRdb running MiXCR on the 5' RACE reads. The top ten hold around a quarter of the sample, which has 790,000 or so distinct CDR3 sequences, around 50% seen once. Overall study findings and caveats: Bulk PBMC profiling left naive and antigen-experienced comparisons inconclusive.

The CDR3 has 15 amino acids. The germline V gene encodes CDR1 MNHEY and CDR2 SVGEGT. V was pared by 2 bases and J by 4 bases, with 15 bases between. The rearrangement joins TRBV6-2 or TRBV6-3 to TRBJ2-7; D is unresolved. What was sequenced was blood. The TCR was taken from a man aged 35 to 55 in good health. CDR3 in amino acids: CASSYASLQGYEQYF. CDR3 nucleotide sequence: TGTGCCAGCAGTTACGCCAGCCTACAAGGATACGAGCAGTACTTC.